These 21 T cell receptor beta chains share one sample of origin, sequenced in a study of cytomegalovirus exposure and HLA in healthy donors. This table comes from immunoSEQ multiplex PCR, and its TCRdb copy is limited to in-frame clones, with some not included. The sample holds approximately 110,000 clones, 88% seen once. The sequenced sample was PBMCs. These TCRs come from a woman aged 18-29 years in good health and CMV-seronegative.

The chain joins TRBV5-1 to TRBJ2-7; no clear D. CDR1 and CDR2 (germline): SGHRS, YFSETQ. V dropped 4 bases and J dropped 0 bases, with 11 bases sitting between them. This CDR3 contains 14 residues. In DNA form, the CDR3 reads TGCGCCAGCAGCGCAACTTCCCTCTCCTACGAGCAGTACTTC. Its protein is CASSATSLSYEQYF.

The V call is TRBV27, the J call TRBJ1-2, with 8 positions matching TRBD1. The CDR3 has 16 residues. V lost 1 base and J lost 3; bases outside the gene matches: 7. Looked up from germline, CDR1 is MNHEY and CDR2 is SMNVEV (reference sequence). CDR3 DNA sequence: TGTGCCAGCAGTTTATACGGCAGGGGGCTAGACTATGGCTACACCTTC. This translates into CASSLYGRGLDYGYTF.

The rearrangement uses TRBV6-7 and TRBJ2-7; D perhaps matches TRBD2 (5 bases). TRBV6-7 is reported as an ORF; its role is uncertain. Trimming took off 2 bases at V and 3 bases at J, with 20 bases between the two ends. This CDR3 spans 17 amino acids. The CDR3 protein is CASSYTPGVEAGYEQYF. The CDR3 DNA reads as TGTGCCAGCAGTTACACCCCCGGGGTGGAGGCGGGCTACGAGCAGTACTTC.

The genes are TRBV30 and TRBJ2-1, with 10 positions matching TRBD2. The CDR3 sequence is 14 residues long. The J segment lost 4 bases and the V segment lost 5 bases, leaving 5 bases of the junction unmatched. Germline assignment: CDR1 GTSNPN and CDR2 SVGIG (reference sequence). CDR3 in DNA: TGTGCCTGGGAAGCGGGGGGGAATTACAATGAGCAGTTCTTC. Its translation: CAWEAGGNYNEQFF.

With respect to this clone: One end of the junction fails to match germline, which may point to a read error. This CDR3 reads CAGSDWQGYNEQYF. The CDR3 nucleotides read TGTGCCGGCAGCGATTGGCAGGGGTACAACGAGCAGTACTTC. This rearrangement joins TRBV5-6 to TRBJ2-7, with a tentative D call TRBD1 (6 bases). The CDR3 extends over 14 amino acids. Looked up from germline, CDR1 is SGHDT and CDR2 is YYEEEE.

This clone was counted once. The chain is built from TRBV5-1 and TRBJ1-5; D remains ambiguous. With 4 bases removed from V and 5 bases from J, the gap between germline ends came to 10 bases. Germline V gene lookup returns CDR1 SGHRS and CDR2 YFSETQ. The CDR3 is made up of 13 amino acids. CDR3 amino acids: CASSAVPDQPQHF. CDR3 in DNA: TGCGCCAGCAGCGCGGTTCCCGATCAGCCCCAGCATTTT.

This clone was seen only once. J is TRBJ2-2 and V is TRBV5-5; 12 nucleotides align to TRBD2. The CDR3 length is 18 residues. With V trimmed by 0 bases and J by 4 bases, 7 bases remained unmatched. Germline V lookup: CDR1 SGHKS, CDR2 YYEKEE (reference sequence). The chain's CDR3 is CASSLGLAGGPSTGELFF. CDR3 bases: TGTGCCAGCAGCTTGGGTCTAGCGGGGGGGCCAAGCACCGGGGAGCTGTTTTTT. Variable domain in full (rest from reference TRBV5-5 and TRBJ2-2): DAGVTQSPTHLIKTRGQQVTLRCSPISGHKSVSWYQQVLGQGPQFIFQYYEKEERGRGNFPDRFSARQFPNYSSELNVNALLLGDSALYLCASSLGLAGGPSTGELFFGEGSRLTVL.

J is TRBJ1-1 and V is TRBV30; no firm D call. V was pared by 5 bases and J by 5 bases, with 15 bases between. The CDR3 has 13 residues. The germline V gene has CDR1 GTSNPN and CDR2 SVGIG (reference sequence). CDR3 amino acids: CAWGWRVRTEAFF. The CDR3 DNA reads as TGTGCCTGGGGGTGGAGAGTTAGAACTGAAGCTTTCTTT.

For the CDR3, the DNA is TGTGCCAGTAGCAAAAATACCGGGACTAACTACAATGAGCAGTTCTTC. Protein product: CASSKNTGTNYNEQFF. V is TRBV19 and J is TRBJ2-1; 7 bases map to TRBD2. Trimming at V came to 6 bases and at J to 3 bases, leaving 11 bases not matched to a gene. Germline V lookup: CDR1 LNHDA, CDR2 SQIVND (reference sequence). The CDR3 covers 16 residues.

This clone occurred a few times. The chain uses TRBV6-5 and TRBJ1-2, with 8 bases that match TRBD1. Germline CDR1 MNHEY, CDR2 SVGAGI. V lost 4 bases to trimming and J lost 2 bases; unmatched junction nucleotides: 6. The CDR3 is made up of 15 amino acids. The CDR3 sequence: CASSLGYRGNYGYTF. The CDR3 nucleotides are TGTGCCAGCAGTTTAGGGTACAGGGGGAACTATGGCTACACCTTC.

This clone has only one observation. This sequence joins TRBV12-5 and TRBJ1-5, with TRBD1 matching 7 bases. J gave up 7 bases and V 6 bases, and 12 bases lay outside the gene matches. This CDR3 is built from 15 residues. The germline V gene encodes CDR1 LGHNT and CDR2 FRNRAP. CDR3 in DNA: TGTGCTAGTGGCCTTGACAGGGCCACGCGGCAGCCCCAGCATTTT. It translates to CASGLDRATRQPQHF.

The J gene is TRBJ2-7, the V gene TRBV28, with 9 bases that match TRBD2. The germline gives CDR1 MDHEN, CDR2 SYDVKM. The CDR3 is made up of 15 amino acids. Germline trimming cut 6 bases from V and 3 bases from J; bases unmatched to any gene: 9. The DNA for the CDR3 is TGTGCCAGCAGGCGGAATAGCGGGGGAAACTACGAGCAGTACTTC. It is translated as CASRRNSGGNYEQYF. The whole variable domain, remainder taken from reference TRBV28 and TRBJ2-7, is DVKVTQSSRYLVKRTGEKVFLECVQDMDHENMFWYRQDPGLGLRLIYFSYDVKMKEKGDIPEGYSVSREKKERFSLILESASTNQTSMYLCASRRNSGGNYEQYFGPGTRLTVT.

The genes are TRBV11-3 and TRBJ2-7; maybe TRBD2 (5 bases). Trimming took off 5 bases at V and 0 bases at J, with 5 bases between the two ends. The CDR3 sequence is 12 residues long. Germline CDR1 SGHNT, CDR2 YENEEA. The CDR3 sequence: CASSRGSYEQYF. CDR3 nucleotides: TGTGCCAGCAGCCGGGGCTCCTACGAGCAGTACTTC.

The genes are TRBV28 and TRBJ1-5; D is unresolved. The CDR3 is made up of 14 amino acids. V shed 9 bases and J shed 2 bases, with 14 bases lying between them. Germline CDR1 is MDHEN and CDR2 is SYDVKM. The CDR3 loop is CASRGGNGNQPQHF. CDR3 sequence (DNA): TGTGCCAGTCGAGGAGGAAATGGCAATCAGCCCCAGCATTTT.

This clone was seen just once. For the CDR3, the DNA is TGTGCCAGCAGCCTGGGGACTAGCGGGAGGTGGTCCTACGAGCAGTACTTC. Its protein product is CASSLGTSGRWSYEQYF. The rearrangement uses TRBV9 and TRBJ2-5, with 15 bases matching TRBD2. The DNA end is more similar to TRBJ2-7, so the J call may be wrong. In germline, CDR1 is SGDLS, CDR2 YYNGEE. There are 17 residues in the CDR3.

The chain uses TRBV18 and TRBJ1-3; maybe TRBD1 (5 bases). Germline lookup yields CDR1 KGHSH and CDR2 LQKENI. The CDR3 has 16 residues. Trimming left V 1 base short and J 0 bases short, with 10 bases between. The CDR3 bases are TGTGCCAGCTCACCACAAACAGGAAACTCTGGAAACACCATATATTTT. Translated: CASSPQTGNSGNTIYF. Together with reference TRBV18 and TRBJ1-3, the CDR3 gives the full variable domain: NAGVMQNPRHLVRRRGQEARLRCSPMKGHSHVYWYRQLPEEGLKFMVYLQKENIIDESGMPKERFSAEFPKEGPSILRIQQVVRGDSAAYFCASSPQTGNSGNTIYFGEGSWLTVV.

V gene TRBV4-3 combines with J gene TRBJ2-3, with 7 bases lining up with TRBD1. The CDR3 is made up of 14 amino acids. Germline V gives CDR1 LGHNA, CDR2 YSLEER. Trimming removed 5 bases from V and 5 bases from J; junction bases left unmatched: 7. The CDR3 is CASSVDRVGDTQYF. For the CDR3, the DNA is TGCGCCAGCAGCGTCGACAGGGTCGGAGATACGCAGTATTTT.

This chain connects TRBV7-6 to TRBJ2-1, with 9 bases aligning to TRBD2. Germline V gives CDR1 SGHVS, CDR2 FNYEAQ. This CDR3 comprises 15 residues. V lost 5 bases, J lost 6 bases, and 8 bases stayed unmatched. Here the CDR3 reads CASSLSGSSGNEQFF. The DNA of the CDR3 is TGTGCCAGCAGCCTTAGCGGGAGTTCCGGCAATGAGCAGTTCTTC.

J is TRBJ2-5 and V is TRBV9, with 9 bases identical to TRBD2. Trimming took 1 base from V and 3 from J; bases not matched to a gene: 7. The CDR3 totals 16 residues. From germline, CDR1 is SGDLS and CDR2 YYNGEE. The CDR3 is CASSVIAGGVEETQYF. The CDR3 DNA sequence: TGTGCCAGCAGCGTAATCGCGGGGGGGGTGGAAGAGACCCAGTACTTC. Full variable domain (outside the CDR3, taken from reference TRBV9 and TRBJ2-5): DSGVTQTPKHLITATGQRVTLRCSPRSGDLSVYWYQQSLDQGLQFLIQYYNGEERAKGNILERFSAQQFPDLHSELNLSSLELGDSALYFCASSVIAGGVEETQYFGPGTRLLVL.

CDR3 coding DNA: TGTGCCAGCAGTTTAGGCGATACGCAGTATTTT. This translates into CASSLGDTQYF. The chain uses TRBV28 and TRBJ2-3; D call uncertain. The germline V and J ends were trimmed by 2 bases and 6 bases, with 3 bases remaining between them. The length of the CDR3 is 11 residues. In germline, CDR1 is MDHEN, CDR2 SYDVKM. The full variable domain, its missing parts supplied by reference TRBV28 and TRBJ2-3, is DVKVTQSSRYLVKRTGEKVFLECVQDMDHENMFWYRQDPGLGLRLIYFSYDVKMKEKGDIPEGYSVSREKKERFSLILESASTNQTSMYLCASSLGDTQYFGPGTRLTVL.

Only one count was recorded for this clone. Here the CDR3 reads CASSSFPGGTNYNEQFF. CDR3 coding DNA: TGCGCCAGCAGTTCTTTCCCAGGGGGTACCAACTACAATGAGCAGTTCTTC. V is TRBV5-1 and J is TRBJ2-1; TRBD1 agrees at 7 bases. With V trimmed by 5 bases and J by 3 bases, 14 bases remained unmatched. In germline, CDR1 is SGHRS, CDR2 YFSETQ. The CDR3 is 17 residues long.